The 6 T cell receptor beta chains in this list originate from one sample, sequenced in a study of blood T cells in healthy people across ages. It was with a sample-barcoded 5' primer and a J-beta primer mix that a second PCR of roughly 6 to 12 cycles was run. TCRdb analysed the 5' RACE reads with MiXCR anew, one entry per CDR3 protein. The sample records about 1.5 million distinct CDR3 sequences, 40% to 45% being singletons. The sample consisted of blood. These receptors were collected from a woman aged 18-35 years in good health.

This clonotype occurred a few times. The V call is TRBV5-1, the J call TRBJ2-4; D gene ambiguous. Germline V gives CDR1 SGHRS, CDR2 YFSETQ. V lost 0 bases and J lost 0, with 10 bases in between. This CDR3 region has 16 residues. CDR3 bases: TGCGCCAGCAGCTTGGGGACCGGCCTAGCCAAAAACATTCAGTACTTC. The encoded protein is CASSLGTGLAKNIQYF. The full variable domain, completed using reference TRBV5-1 and TRBJ2-4, is KAGVTQTPRYLIKTRGQQVTLSCSPISGHRSVSWYQQTPGQGLQFLFEYFSETQRNKGNFPGRFSGRQFSNSRSEMNVSTLELGDSALYLCASSLGTGLAKNIQYFGAGTRLSVL.

As for this clonotype: One end of the junction does not line up with germline, which may come from a read error. V is TRBV20-1 and J is TRBJ2-3, with D hard to call. The CDR3 is 14 residues long. Looked up from germline, CDR1 is DFQATT and CDR2 is SNEGSKA (reference sequence). Written as DNA, the CDR3 is TGCAGTGCTACTAGACGTCAGCCCACATATACGCAGTATTTT. It yields the protein CSATRRQPTYTQYF.

This chain links TRBV7-9 with TRBJ2-7, with 10 positions matching TRBD2. The CDR3 is 15 amino acids. V dropped 3 bases and J dropped 7; count of bases not matched to a gene: 9. Germline values: CDR1 SEHNR, CDR2 FQNEAQ (reference sequence). CDR3 region: CASSFSQILAGEQYF. As DNA, the CDR3 is TGTGCCAGCAGCTTCTCCCAGATACTAGCGGGGGAGCAGTACTTC.

A word on this clonotype: Since a much larger clone is just one base distant, this may be a read error. The V gene is TRBV2, the J gene TRBJ2-3; D is uncertain. Germline-derived CDR1 and CDR2 are SNHLY and FYNNEI. This CDR3 is 10 amino acids long. V lost 8 bases to trimming and J lost 2 bases, with 2 bases between them. Here the CDR3 reads CASATDTQYF. The CDR3 nucleotides read TGTGCCAGCGCCACAGATACGCAGTATTTT.

This clonotype was recorded a few times. The rearrangement joins TRBV6-2 or TRBV6-3 to TRBJ2-1, with 8 bases fitting TRBD1. J gave up 9 bases and V 5 bases, and 15 bases lay outside the gene matches. Per germline, CDR1 MNHEY and CDR2 SVGEGT. CDR3 length: 16 residues. CDR3 nucleotide sequence: TGTGCCAGCAGTCCACTTCAAACTGACAGGGGCCCTGAGCAGTTCTTC. It specifies CASSPLQTDRGPEQFF.

Ten or more counts support this clonotype. The genes are TRBV27 and TRBJ2-5; D uncertain. The CDR3 length is 13 residues. Germline assignment: CDR1 MNHEY and CDR2 SMNVEV (reference sequence). Between the trimmed V and J ends, which lost 8 bases and 1 base, there was a span of 11 bases. CDR3 nucleotides: TGTGCCAGCCCTCTCCCCTTCCAAGAGACCCAGTACTTC. Amino acid sequence: CASPLPFQETQYF.